This is a list of T cell receptor beta chains from one sample in a study of cytomegalovirus exposure and HLA in healthy donors. The data were produced by immunoSEQ multiplex PCR, yet TCRdb's version contains in-frame clones alone and is incomplete. The profile shows roughly 130,000 clones, almost 90% of them singletons. Material: PBMCs. These receptors all stem from a man aged 25-45 years in good health and CMV-seronegative. CDR3s include the opening cysteine and the closing phenylalanine or tryptophan. Each record gives: J gene, V gene, clone size, D gene, CDR3 protein, CDR3 DNA. D genes are given only for firm matches. Clone size is given for some rows only: seen once, a few or many times, or a class if the clone is expanded.

TRBJ2-5 | TRBV7-9 | NA | TRBD2 | CASSPGLAGAGETQYF | TGTGCCAGCAGCCCGGGACTAGCGGGGGCGGGAGAGACCCAGTACTTC
TRBJ2-5 | TRBV5-6 | NA | NA | CASSLGIETQYF | TGTGCCAGCAGCCTAGGAATAGAGACCCAGTACTTC
TRBJ2-1 | TRBV13 | NA | NA | CASSRLESRRSYNEQFF | TGTGCCAGCAGTCGTCTTGAGTCCCGAAGATCCTACAATGAGCAGTTCTTC
TRBJ1-1 | TRBV29-1 | NA | TRBD1 | CSVPGQGLNTEAFF | TGCAGCGTTCCGGGACAGGGGCTGAACACTGAAGCTTTCTTT
TRBJ2-1 | TRBV27 | once | TRBD2 | CASRPLAGGYTEQFF | TGTGCCAGCAGACCCCTAGCGGGAGGATACACTGAGCAGTTCTTC
TRBJ2-1 | TRBV27 | NA | NA | CASGRGGTVGEQFF | TGTGCCAGCGGAAGGGGCGGGACGGTTGGTGAGCAGTTCTTC
TRBJ2-5 | TRBV7-6 | NA | NA | CASRPSGGKETQYF | TGTGCCAGCAGGCCGTCAGGGGGGAAAGAGACCCAGTACTTC
TRBJ2-2 | TRBV5-6 | NA | TRBD2 | CASSSLLAGGPGELFF | TGTGCCAGCAGCTCTCTTCTAGCGGGAGGACCCGGGGAGCTGTTTTTT
TRBJ2-7 | TRBV10-3 | NA | TRBD1 | CAIRSQGASYEQYF | TGTGCCATTCGATCGCAGGGGGCATCCTACGAGCAGTACTTC
TRBJ1-1 | TRBV7-9 | NA | NA | CASSRRQVDTEAFF | TGTGCCAGCAGCCGCAGACAGGTTGACACTGAAGCTTTCTTT
TRBJ1-4 | TRBV6-1 | NA | TRBD1 | CASSVRQGAPNEKLFF | TGTGCCAGCAGTGTACGTCAGGGGGCGCCCAATGAAAAACTGTTTTTT
TRBJ2-2 | TRBV7-6 | once | TRBD2 | CASSLPTSGPPNTGELFF | TGTGCCAGCAGCTTGCCGACTAGCGGGCCTCCAAACACCGGGGAGCTGTTTTTT
TRBJ1-1 | TRBV15 | NA | NA | CATSRVQGTEAFF | TGTGCCACCAGCAGAGTACAGGGAACTGAAGCTTTCTTT
TRBJ1-5 | TRBV7-9 | NA | NA | CASSRQGNDQPQHF | TGTGCCAGCAGCCGTCAGGGAAACGATCAGCCCCAGCATTTT
TRBJ1-1 | TRBV6-4 | once | NA | CASSGTNGAFF | TGTGCCAGCAGCGGGACAAATGGGGCTTTCTTT
TRBJ2-2 | TRBV5-1 | NA | NA | CASSLAGKGELFF | TGCGCCAGCAGCTTGGCCGGGAAGGGGGAGCTGTTTTTT
TRBJ2-3 | TRBV6-1 | NA | TRBD1 | CASSEVTGTGGDTQYF | TGTGCCAGCAGTGAAGTCACCGGGACAGGAGGAGATACGCAGTATTTT
TRBJ1-4 | TRBV29-1 | NA | NA | CSVEVAQGGEKLFF | TGCAGCGTTGAAGTAGCCCAGGGAGGGGAAAAACTGTTTTTT
TRBJ1-4 | TRBV5-1 | NA | NA | CASSLVDSNEKLFF | TGCGCCAGCAGCTTGGTGGACAGCAATGAAAAACTGTTTTTT
TRBJ2-3 | TRBV7-9 | NA | TRBD2 | CASSPLAGVPDTQYF | TGTGCCAGCAGCCCTCTAGCGGGAGTACCAGATACGCAGTATTTT
TRBJ1-3 | TRBV7-2 | NA | NA | CASSLEWTAITGNTIYF | TGTGCCAGCAGCTTAGAGTGGACAGCAATAACTGGAAACACCATATATTTT
TRBJ2-1 | TRBV7-8 | NA | NA | CASSPQTGNNEQFF | TGTGCCAGCAGCCCCCAAACAGGGAACAATGAGCAGTTCTTC
TRBJ2-7 | TRBV4-2 | NA | TRBD2 | CASSQKGLAGVVEQYF | TGTGCCAGCAGCCAAAAGGGACTAGCGGGAGTTGTCGAGCAGTACTTC